The clone carrying this T cell receptor beta chain was recorded a few times. Its antigen remains unidentified. Both TCR beta VDJ combination and CDR3 sequence profiling were carried out. Genomic DNA was the template for this profiling. A single record per CDR3 protein comes from TCRdb applying MiXCR to the reads. The sample has 200,000 to 250,000 distinct CDR3 sequences, about 44% seen once. The data were obtained in a study of CD8+CD57+ T cells in acquired aplastic anemia. As for the study in general: The mean DNA yield obtained from sorted CD4+ and CD8+ cells came to about 3.2 ug.

Previously, flow cytometry had revealed CD8+CD57+ cell expansion in the patients chosen for sequencing. Germline V CDR1 and CDR2: SGDLS, YYNGEE. The CDR3 has 13 amino acids. V dropped 0 bases and J dropped 6; count of bases not matched to a gene: 3. The study, taken as a whole, reports: Between patients and controls, around 27 CD8+ CDR3 sequences were found in common.

Sequencing was done on a sample of sorted CD4+, CD8+, or CD8+CD57+ T cells (not recorded which) from PBMCs. The receptor was isolated from a human donor with aplastic anemia. The chain employs TRBV9 and TRBJ2-7; 7 positions agree with TRBD2. The CDR3 DNA reads TGTGCCAGCAGCGTAGCAGCGGGATCCGAGCAGTACTTC. Its translation: CASSVAAGSEQYF.